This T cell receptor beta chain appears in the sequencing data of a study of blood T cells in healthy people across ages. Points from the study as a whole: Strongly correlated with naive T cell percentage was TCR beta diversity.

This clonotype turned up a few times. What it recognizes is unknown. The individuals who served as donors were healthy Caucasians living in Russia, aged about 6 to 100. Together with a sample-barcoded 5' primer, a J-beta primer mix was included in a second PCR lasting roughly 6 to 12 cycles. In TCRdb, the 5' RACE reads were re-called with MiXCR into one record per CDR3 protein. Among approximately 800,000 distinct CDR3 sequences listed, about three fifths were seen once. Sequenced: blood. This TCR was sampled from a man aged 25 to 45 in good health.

In DNA, the CDR3 is TGCAGTGCAGGGACAGGGTCGGAGACCCAGTACTTC. Translating it yields CSAGTGSETQYF. This sequence joins TRBV20-1 and TRBJ2-5; 9 nucleotides agree with TRBD1. CDR3 length equals 12 residues. Unmatched junction bases numbered 4, after V lost 6 bases and J lost 5 bases. Germline CDR1 and CDR2: DFQATT and SNEGSKA (reference sequence).